The entry below gives a single TCR beta chain sequence along with its context. What it binds is unknown. This specimen belongs to a study of blood T cells in healthy people across ages. Study observations and caveats: Fewer expanded clones and more diversity marked long-lived versus aged donors.

A second about 6 to 12 cycle PCR used barcoded and J-beta primers. MiXCR, run by TCRdb on the 5' RACE reads, gives a single entry per CDR3 protein. The sample lists under 700,000 distinct CDR3 sequences, less than 25% occurring once. About 9.9 milliliters of peripheral blood were drawn from each donor. This CDR3 region has 16 residues. CDR1 SGHDN and CDR2 FVKESK come from the germline V gene. V was clipped by 6 bases and J by 5 bases, with 23 bases between them. This sample was shared with a second study, whose subject was T cells of mothers and their children. Turning to that study: The authors found no persistent microchimeric T cell clones.

The chain uses TRBV14 and TRBJ2-7; D might be TRBD2 (5 bases). Sequenced: blood. This TCR was sampled from a boy aged 5-17 years in good health. The CDR3: CASSARGSSMADEQYF. CDR3 nucleotides: TGTGCCAGCAGTGCGCGAGGGTCTTCTATGGCAGACGAGCAGTACTTC.